The clone carrying this TCR beta chain was seen a handful of times. Its specificity is not known. This specimen belongs to a study of T cell repertoires in cytomegalovirus infection. Study-level background: TCR beta signatures that were public indicated CMV infection and matching HLA type. General study findings and limits: CMV carriers with the relevant HLA were identified by cumulative public TCR beta family frequency.

MiXCR, run by TCRdb on the reads, gives a single entry per CDR3 protein. The repertoire consists of under 850,000 distinct CDR3 sequences, with around 30% occurring once and the leading ten covering roughly 20%. Germline CDR1 and CDR2: SGDLS and YYNGEE. Between the trimmed V and J ends, which lost 2 bases and 1 base, there was a span of 7 bases. There are 14 residues in the CDR3. The chain carries TRBV9 and TRBJ2-4, with D tentatively TRBD1 (6 bases). Sample: cultured PBMCs, taken from culture after CMV antigen stimulation. The sequence came from a human donor in good health (CMV status not recorded). Some clones in this sample may be carry-over from other donors' samples. The CDR3, as DNA: TGTGCCAGCAGCGTGGGGGCGGCCAAAAACATTCAGTACTTC. Amino acid sequence: CASSVGAAKNIQYF.